Given below is one TCR beta chain in context. This specimen comes from a study of T cells of healthy individuals. CDR3 length: 15 residues. CDR1 GTSNPN and CDR2 SVGIG come from the germline V gene (reference sequence). Trimming stripped 1 base from V and 10 bases from J, with 19 bases between. TCRdb re-derived calls from the 5' RACE reads in MiXCR, one entry per CDR3 protein. The table has approximately 100,000 distinct CDR3 sequences, roughly 18% seen once. This TCR was sampled from a human donor in good health. The V call is TRBV30, the J call TRBJ1-4; D ambiguous. CDR3 protein: CAWSATSGRAGKLFF. The CDR3 coding sequence is TGTGCCTGGAGTGCTACTTCCGGCCGGGCGGGAAAACTGTTTTTT.